This TCR beta chain was observed in a study of shared clonotypes between healthy human individuals. The study ran the assay at deep level. Using immunoSEQ multiplex PCR, the repertoire was profiled, and TCRdb retains in-frame clones only, with some absent. The table has approximately 980,000 clones, around 80% seen once. Germline V gene data show CDR1 as SGHRS and CDR2 as YFSETQ. CDR3 size: 15 residues. V dropped 0 bases and J dropped 5 bases, with 15 bases sitting between them. This clonotype was obtained from a young man in good health. The sample consisted of memory CD4+ T cells sorted from blood. Subset noted: CD45RA-negative fraction. This chain joins TRBV5-1 and TRBJ2-7; the D gene is possibly TRBD2 (6 bases). CDR3 in amino acids: CASSLEGVRGDEQYF. As DNA, the CDR3 is TGCGCCAGCAGCTTGGAAGGGGTGCGGGGCGACGAGCAGTACTTC.